Below, 13 T cell receptor beta chains from the same sample are listed, as sequenced in a study of blood T cell repertoires in COVID-19. The protocol was immunoSEQ multiplex PCR, while the TCRdb copy is restricted to in-frame clones and leaves out a portion. The table records approximately 220,000 clones, 81% of them present only once. Sequenced material: peripheral blood. The source of these receptors is an elderly woman with acute or convalescent COVID-19.

The chain has TRBV7-2 and TRBJ2-6; 8 bases are shared with TRBD2. With 2 bases clipped from V and 1 base from J, the junction kept 1 base outside the gene matches. The CDR3 totals 16 residues. Germline values: CDR1 SGHTA, CDR2 FQGNSA. The CDR3 coding sequence is TGTGCCAGCAGCTTAACGGGGGGGTCTGGGGCCAACGTCCTGACTTTC. The encoded protein is CASSLTGGSGANVLTF.

The chain uses TRBV5-1 and TRBJ2-1, with 7 bases matching TRBD2. CDR3 size: 13 residues. J lost 8 bases, V lost 0 bases, and 2 bases had no gene match. CDR1 and CDR2 from the germline V gene are SGHRS and YFSETQ. The DNA for the CDR3 is TGCGCCAGCAGCTTGGAGGGGAGGGATGAGCAGTTCTTC. This codes for CASSLEGRDEQFF.

The chain links TRBV7-6 to TRBJ1-5; 10 bases align to TRBD1. With V trimmed by 3 bases and J by 2 bases, 4 bases remained unmatched. This CDR3 is 16 amino acids long. CDR1 and CDR2 (germline): SGHVS, FNYEAQ. The CDR3 reads CASSLGQGLGNQPQHF. The CDR3 coding sequence is TGTGCCAGCAGCTTGGGACAGGGGTTGGGCAATCAGCCCCAGCATTTT.

This clone came up once. CDR3 residues: CAIRKTSGGAGFYNEQFF. In DNA form, the CDR3 reads TGTGCCATCAGGAAAACTAGCGGGGGGGCCGGGTTCTACAATGAGCAGTTCTTC. The V call is TRBV21-1, the J call TRBJ2-1; the D call of TRBD2 is as the table states it, not checked on the DNA. TRBV21-1 is assigned pseudogene status. This CDR3 contains 18 residues.

V usage is TRBV7-2 and J usage is TRBJ2-5; weak D call: TRBD2 (7 bases). The CDR3 is 15 residues long. CDR1 is SGHTA and CDR2 is FQGNSA in the germline V gene. V lost 5 bases, J lost 2 bases, and 15 bases lay in between. CDR3 DNA: TGTGCCAGCAGCACCATGGGGGGGCGGCAAGAGACCCAGTACTTC. Its protein is CASSTMGGRQETQYF.

This rearrangement joins TRBV14 to TRBJ1-3; no clear D gene. Per the germline V gene, CDR1 is SGHDN and CDR2 is FVKESK. The CDR3 is made up of 12 amino acids. The V gene lost 1 base and the J gene lost 8 bases, with 6 bases spanning the gap. Written as DNA, the CDR3 is TGTGCCAGCAGCCAAGTTTCGGACACCATATATTTT. Protein product: CASSQVSDTIYF.

The table lists this clone with a count of one. This chain uses TRBV14 with TRBJ2-5; 10 nucleotides align to TRBD2. Unmatched junction bases numbered 6, after V lost 1 base and J lost 4 bases. The CDR3 is 16 amino acids. Germline V gene lookup returns CDR1 SGHDN and CDR2 FVKESK. The CDR3, as DNA: TGTGCCAGCAGCCAAGGGGCTAGCGGGGGCGTAGAGACCCAGTACTTC. This encodes CASSQGASGGVETQYF.

V gene TRBV18 combines with J gene TRBJ1-6, with a possible D match to TRBD1 (6 bases). CDR1 KGHSH and CDR2 LQKENI come from the germline V gene. Trimming pared 3 bases from V and 5 bases from J, leaving 8 bases between. The CDR3 is 14 residues long. As DNA, the CDR3 is TGTGCCAGCTCACCGTCAGGGGATAATTCACCCCTCCACTTT. Translated, it gives CASSPSGDNSPLHF.

The chain joins TRBV7-7 to TRBJ2-5; TRBD2 matches at 11 bases. The germline V gene has CDR1 SSHAT and CDR2 FNYEAQ (reference sequence). The CDR3 is 15 amino acids. The J segment lost 4 bases and the V segment lost 6 bases, leaving 7 bases of the junction unmatched. In DNA form, the CDR3 reads TGTGCCAGCAGTGGGCTTAGCGGGAGGGGAGAGACCCAGTACTTC. Amino acids: CASSGLSGRGETQYF.

The rearrangement joins TRBV29-1 to TRBJ1-5, with D possibly being TRBD1 (6 bases). In germline, CDR1 is SQVTM, CDR2 ANQGSEA. The CDR3 runs 12 residues. Trimming removed 6 bases at V and 5 bases at J, with 11 bases between. The CDR3 spells CSVGQSDQPQHF. In nucleotides, the CDR3 is TGCAGCGTCGGACAGAGTGATCAGCCCCAGCATTTT.

This clone is a singleton in its sample. The chain uses TRBV5-5 and TRBJ1-3; D call uncertain. This CDR3 comprises 14 residues. Germline V gene lookup returns CDR1 SGHKS and CDR2 YYEKEE (reference sequence). V shed 4 bases and J shed 4 bases, with 12 bases lying between them. CDR3 residues: CASSGELYGNTIYF. In nucleotides, the CDR3 is TGTGCCAGCAGCGGAGAACTTTACGGAAACACCATATATTTT. Variable domain in full (rest from reference TRBV5-5 and TRBJ1-3): DAGVTQSPTHLIKTRGQQVTLRCSPISGHKSVSWYQQVLGQGPQFIFQYYEKEERGRGNFPDRFSARQFPNYSSELNVNALLLGDSALYLCASSGELYGNTIYFGEGSWLTVV.

This clone was counted once. The chain links TRBV5-4 to TRBJ1-2; 10 nucleotides match TRBD1. Germline trimming cut 4 bases from V and 8 bases from J; bases unmatched to any gene: 5. This CDR3 has 13 residues. Germline lookup yields CDR1 SGHNT and CDR2 YYREEE (reference sequence). The CDR3 nucleotides read TGTGCCAGCAGCGGCGGACAGGGGGAAGGCTACACCTTC. The encoded protein is CASSGGQGEGYTF. The whole variable domain, filled in from reference TRBV5-4 and TRBJ1-2, reads ETGVTQSPTHLIKTRGQQVTLRCSSQSGHNTVSWYQQALGQGPQFIFQYYREEENGRGNFPPRFSGLQFPNYSSELNVNALELDDSALYLCASSGGQGEGYTFGSGTRLTVV.

The chain links TRBV4-2 to TRBJ1-6; 12 bases map to TRBD1. J was trimmed by 5 bases and V by 0 bases; bases with no gene match: 2. The CDR3 totals 17 residues. Germline CDR1 LGHNA, CDR2 YNFKEQ. CDR3 region: CASSQEGTGGNNSPLHF. CDR3 nucleotides: TGTGCCAGCAGCCAAGAGGGGACAGGGGGCAATAATTCACCCCTCCACTTT.